This T cell receptor beta chain was identified during a study of shared clonotypes between healthy human individuals. The V segment lost 4 bases and the J segment 2 bases; nucleotides outside the gene matches: 4. Per germline, CDR1 MDHEN and CDR2 SYDVKM. There are 14 residues in the CDR3. Clones were read by immunoSEQ multiplex PCR, and TCRdb kept only the in-frame ones, dropping some. The sample consists of 1.4 million or so clones, 98% to 99% of them appearing once. The chain has TRBV28 and TRBJ1-2, with 7 nucleotides matching TRBD1. What was sequenced was naive CD4+ T cells sorted from blood. Subset specified: CD45RA+ positively selected. The receptor was isolated from a man aged 30-40 years in good health. In DNA form, the CDR3 reads TGTGCCAGCAGTTCCTTGGACAGGAACTATGGCTACACCTTC. It codes for CASSSLDRNYGYTF.